The rows below give T cell receptor beta chains drawn from one sample of a study of T cell responses to AZD1222 COVID-19 vaccine. Profiled with immunoSEQ multiplex PCR; TCRdb holds only in-frame clones, not every one. The sample has around 160,000 clones; approximately 90% are singletons. The sample consisted of peripheral blood, taken 28 days after the second AZD1222 dose. The receptors come from an adult who received the AZD1222 COVID-19 vaccine. CDR3s include the opening cysteine and the closing phenylalanine or tryptophan.

cdr3_aa j_call v_call
CASSSPGMNTEAFF TRBJ1-1 TRBV7-2
CASSLAVGSSYEQYF TRBJ2-7 TRBV7-9
CASSSWAGYEQYF TRBJ2-7 TRBV7-9
CASSSQVPQGSEQFF TRBJ2-1 TRBV19
CASSLLAGFQPQHF TRBJ1-5 TRBV27
CASSPAHYSNQPQHF TRBJ1-5 TRBV7-2
CASSQAGQINSPLHF TRBJ1-6 TRBV6-5
CASSTDRANTGELFF TRBJ2-2 TRBV7-9
CASAMGQNTEAFF TRBJ1-1 TRBV12-5
CASRDRAGHYEQYF TRBJ2-7 TRBV2
CASSESGQGGSYGYTF TRBJ1-2 TRBV6-1
CASSLYSYQPQHF TRBJ1-5 TRBV6-2/TRBV6-3
CSGRTGGRNYEQYF TRBJ2-7 TRBV29-1
CASRLTPNTEAFF TRBJ1-1 TRBV18
CSVSLAGGVDTQYF TRBJ2-3 TRBV29-1
CASSPTGGPLNGYTF TRBJ1-2 TRBV3-1/TRBV3-2
CASSPSGGSNQPQHF TRBJ1-5 TRBV7-2
CASLRPATDTQYF TRBJ2-3 TRBV28
CASSLFGTGRLFF TRBJ1-4 TRBV11-2
CASSLGGAGNQPQHF TRBJ1-5 TRBV28
CASSLNRGNREQYF TRBJ2-7 TRBV19
CASSLTGGGAGELFF TRBJ2-2 TRBV7-2
CASSFQGQGGELFF TRBJ2-2 TRBV6-5
CASNSLQGRNTEAFF TRBJ1-1 TRBV11-2
CASSPAVGLNTEAFF TRBJ1-1 TRBV5-1
CASTPWGEGNTEAFF TRBJ1-1 TRBV27
CATGPGGGWGNTEAFF TRBJ1-1 TRBV10-3
CASSPDSYGYTF TRBJ1-2 TRBV7-9
CASRGTYEQYF TRBJ2-7 TRBV25-1
CATSREGGSAYEQYF TRBJ2-7 TRBV15
CASSVGLAGYTDTQYF TRBJ2-3 TRBV13
CASSLGGSGANVLTF TRBJ2-6 TRBV27
CASSLGTGGTPKETQYF TRBJ2-5 TRBV7-7
CASSQGFPISPLHF TRBJ1-6 TRBV3-1/TRBV3-2
CASLFRGLSADGYTF TRBJ1-2 TRBV5-6
CASSQIGNSNMNTEAFF TRBJ1-1 TRBV4-2
CASSLLSGSRYEQYF TRBJ2-7 TRBV5-1
CASSLLLAGSPDTQYF TRBJ2-3 TRBV5-1
CATKPVDYNEQFF TRBJ2-1 TRBV19
CASSPPGSPYEQYF TRBJ2-7 TRBV28
CASSVLLMGTEFF TRBJ2-7 TRBV9
CASSLEPSPLAEAFF TRBJ1-1 TRBV11-2
CASRPGQGAPEAFF TRBJ1-1 TRBV27
CASSPRRGLGDNSPLHF TRBJ1-6 TRBV6-6
CASSQDQGVWTGELFF TRBJ2-2 TRBV14
CSSRGGDTIDTQYF TRBJ2-3 TRBV29-1
CASKKYGGENTGELFF TRBJ2-2 TRBV11-2
CASSPFSGYNEQFF TRBJ2-1 TRBV18
CASSQQRGAGTDTQYF TRBJ2-3 TRBV3-1/TRBV3-2
CASSLGAPSNQPQHF TRBJ1-5 TRBV5-5